This entry lists 9 T cell receptor beta chains sequenced from one sample in a study of monozygotic twins with inflammatory bowel disease. TCRdb re-called the 5' RACE reads and shows each CDR3 protein once, DNA omitted. Seen in this sample are some 330,000 distinct CDR3 sequences; the ten most common clones hold approximately 5.4%. Sequencing was done on a sample of blood. These receptors all come from a human donor with ulcerative colitis or Crohn's disease, or a healthy co-twin of an affected twin (not recorded which).

CDR3 residues: CASSYLAAGELFF. This chain joins TRBV6-5 and TRBJ2-2. The CDR3 covers 13 residues. Germline CDR1 is MNHEY and CDR2 is SVGAGI.

The rearrangement links TRBV18 to TRBJ2-7; TCRdb returns TRBD1, unconfirmable since there is no DNA. From germline, CDR1 is KGHSH and CDR2 LQKENI. This CDR3 has 16 residues. The CDR3 loop reads CASSPPTARRTYEQYF. Combining the CDR3 with reference TRBV18 and TRBJ2-7 gives the whole variable domain NAGVMQNPRHLVRRRGQEARLRCSPMKGHSHVYWYRQLPEEGLKFMVYLQKENIIDESGMPKERFSAEFPKEGPSILRIQQVVRGDSAAYFCASSPPTARRTYEQYFGPGTRLTVT.

The chain joins TRBV6-1 to TRBJ2-1; checking the TCRdb D call of TRBD1 is not possible without DNA. Looked up from germline, CDR1 is MNHNS and CDR2 is SASEGT. CDR3 length: 16 residues. CDR3 region: CASTRQVTGLGNEQFF.

The CDR3: CASSYRTSAADTQYF. The genes are TRBV6-2 or TRBV6-3 and TRBJ2-3; TCRdb names TRBD2, which stays unverified in the absence of DNA. This CDR3 comprises 15 residues. In germline, CDR1 is MNHEY, CDR2 SVGEGT.

The V call is TRBV10-3, the J call TRBJ1-3; there is no DNA to check the TCRdb D call of TRBD1. Germline CDR1 and CDR2: ENHRY and SYGVKD. The length of the CDR3 is 16 residues. Here the CDR3 reads CAISPGQMLLGNTIYF.

The chain combines TRBV29-1 with TRBJ2-7. This CDR3 contains 13 residues. Per germline, CDR1 SQVTM and CDR2 ANQGSEA. The chain's CDR3 is CSVEGQLSYEQYF.

This chain connects TRBV24-1 to TRBJ2-5. This CDR3 region has 14 residues. The germline V gene has CDR1 KGHDR and CDR2 SFDVKD. This CDR3 is CATSDFRDQETQYF.

The J gene is TRBJ2-7, the V gene TRBV3-1; the D gene TCRdb calls, TRBD1, cannot be checked with no DNA. The germline CDR1 and CDR2 sequences are LGHDT and YNNKEL (reference sequence). The CDR3 is made up of 15 amino acids. CDR3 protein: CASSRHRQGAGEQYF.

J is TRBJ1-5 and V is TRBV2; the D gene TCRdb calls, TRBD1, cannot be checked with no DNA. Germline lookup yields CDR1 SNHLY and CDR2 FYNNEI. The CDR3 extends over 15 amino acids. The CDR3 loop is CASSADRGVRQPQHF.